What follows are 8 T cell receptor beta chains derived from one specimen sequenced in a study of OX40 agonist ivuxolimab in advanced cancers. Libraries were prepared by immunoSEQ multiplex PCR; TCRdb keeps only in-frame clonotypes and omits some of them. The data contain more than 75,000 clones, about 86% of them seen just once; the ten biggest clones take up approximately 7%. The material sequenced was CD4+ or CD8+ T cells sorted from blood, taken in a trial of the OX40 agonist ivuxolimab. These receptor sequences come from an adult with an advanced solid tumor such as melanoma, head and neck, liver or kidney cancer.

This clone was seen more than once but under ten times. This chain links TRBV6-4 with TRBJ1-2; 9 bases are shared with TRBD1. CDR3 length: 14 amino acids. Germline V gene data show CDR1 as MRHNA and CDR2 as SNTAGT. The CDR3 here is CAHRGDRVDYGYTF. CDR3 nucleotides: TGTGCTCATAGAGGGGACAGGGTTGACTATGGCTACACCTTC.

J is TRBJ2-7 and V is TRBV4-2, with 8 bases matching TRBD1. Germline V gene data show CDR1 as LGHNA and CDR2 as YNFKEQ. Losses at the gene ends were 2 bases for V and 0 bases for J; bases not matched to a gene: 9. There are 17 residues in the CDR3. CDR3 protein: CASSQSAATGDSYEQYF. The CDR3 DNA reads TGTGCCAGCAGCCAATCGGCCGCGACAGGGGACTCCTACGAGCAGTACTTC.

The chain combines TRBV4-1 with TRBJ2-3; TRBD2 might be the D (7 bases). CDR1 is MGHRA, CDR2 YSYEKL, per germline. This CDR3 has 15 amino acids. Trimming stripped 4 bases from V and 1 base from J, with 12 bases between. This CDR3 is CASSPGEGGTDTQYF. CDR3 bases: TGCGCCAGCAGCCCCGGGGAGGGGGGCACAGATACGCAGTATTTT.

This clone was seen more than once but under ten times. V usage is TRBV7-9 and J usage is TRBJ2-3; TRBD1 matches at 7 bases. Germline loops: CDR1 SEHNR, CDR2 FQNEAQ (reference sequence). With V trimmed by 3 bases and J by 2 bases, 11 bases remained unmatched. The CDR3 spans 17 residues. CDR3 region: CASSLQRTGDPTDTQYF. CDR3 DNA: TGTGCCAGCAGCTTGCAAAGAACAGGGGATCCCACAGATACGCAGTATTTT.

J is TRBJ1-2 and V is TRBV15; TRBD1 matches at 12 bases. The CDR3 consists of 17 residues. In germline, CDR1 is LNHNV, CDR2 YYDKDF (reference sequence). Trimming removed 0 bases from V and 5 bases from J; junction bases left unmatched: 7. Written as DNA, the CDR3 is TGTGCCACCAGCAGAGATAGGGACAGGGGGCTATTGTATGGCTACACCTTC. Protein sequence: CATSRDRDRGLLYGYTF.

The chain couples TRBV2 to TRBJ2-3; D may correspond to TRBD1 or TRBD2 (5 bases each). This CDR3 comprises 15 residues. Germline CDR1 reads SNHLY; CDR2 reads FYNNEI. V was cut by 0 bases and J by 4 bases, with 11 bases left in between. CDR3 nucleotide sequence: TGTGCCAGCAGTGAAGCGCTGGGGGTTCCAGATACGCAGTATTTT. Its protein product is CASSEALGVPDTQYF.

V gene TRBV7-9 combines with J gene TRBJ1-4; D is possibly TRBD1 (5 bases). V gave up 6 bases and J gave up 4 bases, with 15 bases separating them. CDR1 is SEHNR and CDR2 is FQNEAQ in the germline V gene (reference sequence). CDR3 size: 15 residues. CDR3 DNA sequence: TGTGCCAGCAGTTTTACAGGAGGGATTAATGAAAAACTGTTTTTT. As protein: CASSFTGGINEKLFF. Full variable domain (outside the CDR3, taken from reference TRBV7-9 and TRBJ1-4): DTGVSQNPRHKITKRGQNVTFRCDPISEHNRLYWYRQTLGQGPEFLTYFQNEAQLEKSRLLSDRFSAERPKGSFSTLEIQRTEQGDSAMYLCASSFTGGINEKLFFGSGTQLSVL.

The chain joins TRBV5-6 to TRBJ2-7; the D is unclear. This CDR3 comprises 14 residues. The V gene lost 0 bases and the J gene lost 0 bases, with 7 bases spanning the gap. The germline V gene encodes CDR1 SGHDT and CDR2 YYEEEE. This chain's CDR3 is CASSLGQNSYEQYV. The CDR3 coding sequence is TGTGCCAGCAGCTTGGGCCAGAACTCCTACGAGCAGTACGTC.